There are many counts of the clone carrying this T cell receptor (beta chain). These data are taken from a study of early T cells in non-severe SARS-CoV-2 infection. The wider study: Chains from this unsorted whole-blood bulk RNA could not be paired.

Germline V gene sequence: CDR1 SGHAT, CDR2 FQNNGV. This CDR3 region has 15 residues. V shed 3 bases and J 7 bases; nucleotides not matched to a gene: 12. Using its own MiXCR run on the 5' RACE reads, TCRdb lists one record per CDR3 protein. The data contain tens of thousands of distinct CDR3 sequences, roughly 8.2% of them singletons. V and J are TRBV11-2 and TRBJ2-7; 7 nucleotides agree with TRBD1. The sequenced sample was whole blood. The source of this sequence is an adult who was a healthcare worker with PCR-confirmed SARS-CoV-2 infection or an uninfected control (not recorded which). CDR3 in DNA: TGTGCCAGCAGCTTCAGACAGGGTCCCCTTCGTGAGCAGTACTTC. The encoded protein is CASSFRQGPLREQYF.